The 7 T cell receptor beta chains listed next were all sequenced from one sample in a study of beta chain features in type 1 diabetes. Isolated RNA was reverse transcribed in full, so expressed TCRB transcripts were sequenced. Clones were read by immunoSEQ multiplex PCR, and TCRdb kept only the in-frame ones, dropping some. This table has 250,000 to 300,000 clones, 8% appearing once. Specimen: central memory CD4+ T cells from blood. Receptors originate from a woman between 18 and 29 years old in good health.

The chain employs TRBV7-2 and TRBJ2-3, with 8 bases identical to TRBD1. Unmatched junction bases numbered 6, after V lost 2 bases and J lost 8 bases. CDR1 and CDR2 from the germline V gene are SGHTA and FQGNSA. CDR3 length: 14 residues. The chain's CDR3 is CASSLTQGARTQYF. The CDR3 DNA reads TGTGCCAGCAGCTTAACTCAGGGGGCTCGTACGCAGTATTTT. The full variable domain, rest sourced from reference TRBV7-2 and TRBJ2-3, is GAGVSQSPSNKVTEKGKDVELRCDPISGHTALYWYRQSLGQGLEFLIYFQGNSAPDKSGLPSDRFSAERTGGSVSTLTIQRTQQEDSAVYLCASSLTQGARTQYFGPGTRLTVL.

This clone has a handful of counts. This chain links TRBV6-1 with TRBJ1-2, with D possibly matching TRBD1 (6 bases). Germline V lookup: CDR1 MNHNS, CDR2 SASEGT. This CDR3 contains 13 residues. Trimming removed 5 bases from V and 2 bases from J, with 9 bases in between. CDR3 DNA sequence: TGTGCCAGCAGTACTCAGGGGAACTATGGCTACACCTTC. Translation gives CASSTQGNYGYTF.

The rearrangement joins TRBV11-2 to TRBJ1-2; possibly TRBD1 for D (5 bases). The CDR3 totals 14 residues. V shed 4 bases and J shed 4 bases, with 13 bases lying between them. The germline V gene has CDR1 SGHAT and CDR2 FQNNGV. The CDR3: CASSSRTGTYGYTF. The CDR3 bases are TGTGCCAGCAGCTCCAGGACGGGGACCTATGGCTACACCTTC.

CDR3 loop: CASSLGPSGGELFF. CDR3 coding DNA: TGTGCCAGCAGCTTAGGTCCGAGCGGAGGGGAGCTGTTTTTT. The chain couples TRBV7-2 to TRBJ2-2, with a tentative D call TRBD2 (5 bases). Germline V gives CDR1 SGHTA, CDR2 FQGNSA. The ends were cut back, 1 base at V and 8 bases at J, with 11 bases in the middle. The CDR3 consists of 14 residues.

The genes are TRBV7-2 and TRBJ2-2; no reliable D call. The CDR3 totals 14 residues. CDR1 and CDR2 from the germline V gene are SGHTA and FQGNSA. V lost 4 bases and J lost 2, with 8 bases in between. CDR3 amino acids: CASSSSANTGELFF. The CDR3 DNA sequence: TGTGCCAGCAGCTCCTCAGCAAACACCGGGGAGCTGTTTTTT. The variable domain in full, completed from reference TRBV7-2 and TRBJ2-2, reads GAGVSQSPSNKVTEKGKDVELRCDPISGHTALYWYRQSLGQGLEFLIYFQGNSAPDKSGLPSDRFSAERTGGSVSTLTIQRTQQEDSAVYLCASSSSANTGELFFGEGSRLTVL.

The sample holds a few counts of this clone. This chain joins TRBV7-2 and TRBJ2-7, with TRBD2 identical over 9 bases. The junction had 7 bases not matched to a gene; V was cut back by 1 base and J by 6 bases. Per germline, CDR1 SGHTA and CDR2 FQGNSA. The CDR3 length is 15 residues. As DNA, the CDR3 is TGTGCCAGCAGCTTAGGCGGGCTGCGGGGGGGCGAGCAGTACTTC. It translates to CASSLGGLRGGEQYF.

The CDR3 is CASTTSGRHEQFF. The CDR3 DNA is TGTGCCAGCACCACTAGCGGAAGGCATGAGCAGTTCTTC. V usage is TRBV2 and J usage is TRBJ2-1; 8 nucleotides match TRBD2. The CDR3 has 13 residues. The germline CDR1 and CDR2 sequences are SNHLY and FYNNEI. V gave up 7 bases and J gave up 8 bases; unmatched junction bases: 7.